This TCR beta chain was observed in a study of early T cells in non-severe SARS-CoV-2 infection. This clonotype was seen at least ten times. TCRdb reprocessed the 5' RACE reads with MiXCR, giving one entry per CDR3 protein. The data show 70,000 to 95,000 distinct CDR3 sequences, with 8.5% to 10% seen just once and 4.5% to 5% held by the top ten. The TCR comes from an adult who was a healthcare worker with PCR-confirmed SARS-CoV-2 infection or an uninfected control (not recorded which). Sequencing was done on a sample of whole blood.

CDR3 protein: CASSQGFTTGELFF. The DNA for the CDR3 is TGCGCCAGCAGCCAAGGCTTTACCACCGGGGAGCTGTTTTTT. The chain links TRBV4-1 to TRBJ2-2; D gene uncertain. Germline V gene data show CDR1 as MGHRA and CDR2 as YSYEKL. The germline V and J ends were trimmed by 1 base and 4 bases, with 7 bases remaining between them. This CDR3 is built from 14 residues.